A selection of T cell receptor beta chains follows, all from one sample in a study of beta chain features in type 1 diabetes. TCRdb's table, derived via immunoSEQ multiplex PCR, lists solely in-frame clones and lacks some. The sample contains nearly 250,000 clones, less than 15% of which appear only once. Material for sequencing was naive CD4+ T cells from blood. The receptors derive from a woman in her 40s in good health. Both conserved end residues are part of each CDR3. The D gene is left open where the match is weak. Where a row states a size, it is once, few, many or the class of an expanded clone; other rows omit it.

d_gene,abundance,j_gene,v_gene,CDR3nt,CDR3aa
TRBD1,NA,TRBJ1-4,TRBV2,TGTGCCAGCAGCCCGGACAGGTTAGACGAAAAACTGTTTTTT,CASSPDRLDEKLFF
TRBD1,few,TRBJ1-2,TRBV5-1,TGCGCCAGCAGCCGACAGGGCCAATATGGCTACACCTTC,CASSRQGQYGYTF
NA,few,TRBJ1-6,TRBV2,TGTGCCAGCCACATGATTTCACCCCTCCACTTT,CASHMISPLHF
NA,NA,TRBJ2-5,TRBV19,TGTGCCAGTAGCCTCGGACAGTGGTCAGAGACCCAGTACTTC,CASSLGQWSETQYF
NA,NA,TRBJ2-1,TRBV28,TGTGCCAGCCTGAGCTCCTACAATGAGCAGTTCTTC,CASLSSYNEQFF
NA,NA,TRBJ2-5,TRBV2,TGTGCCAGTAAGACAGGACAAGAGACCCAGTACTTC,CASKTGQETQYF
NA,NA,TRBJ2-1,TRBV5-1,TGCGCCAGCTCCTCAGGACAGCCGAACAATGAGCAGTTCTTC,CASSSGQPNNEQFF
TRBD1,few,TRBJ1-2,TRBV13,TGTGCCAGCAGCTCTCGTGGCGGACAGGGGAACTATGGCTACACCTTC,CASSSRGGQGNYGYTF
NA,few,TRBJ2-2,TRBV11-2,TGTGCCAGCAGCTTAATCACCATAGACACCGGGGAGCTGTTTTTT,CASSLITIDTGELFF
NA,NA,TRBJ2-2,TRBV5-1,TGCGCCAGCAGCTTGAGAGGGTCCGGGGAGCTGTTTTTT,CASSLRGSGELFF
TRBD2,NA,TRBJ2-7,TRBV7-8,TGTGCCAGCAGCCCGAGGACTAGCGGGTACGAGCAGTACTTC,CASSPRTSGYEQYF
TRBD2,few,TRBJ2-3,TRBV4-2,TGTGCCAGCAGCCAAGATGTGCTAGCGGGGGGGCCTGGAGATACGCAGTATTTT,CASSQDVLAGGPGDTQYF
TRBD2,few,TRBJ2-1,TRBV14,TGTGCCAGCAGCCATAGGGGACTAGCGGGGGCCGAGCAGTTCTTC,CASSHRGLAGAEQFF
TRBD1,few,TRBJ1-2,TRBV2,TGTGCGGGACAGCAGGAGGTAACCCGCCTCCTCTATGGCTACACCTTC,CAGQQEVTRLLYGYTF
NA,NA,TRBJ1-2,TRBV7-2,TGTGCCAGCAGTCCCGAGGCCCGCTATGGCTACACCTTC,CASSPEARYGYTF
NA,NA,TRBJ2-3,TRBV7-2,TGTGCCAGCAGCCGCCAACAGGGCACAGATACGCAGTATTTT,CASSRQQGTDTQYF
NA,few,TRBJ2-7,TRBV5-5,TGTGCCAGCAGCTTGGTGGACTACATTCCCTACGAGCAGTACTTC,CASSLVDYIPYEQYF
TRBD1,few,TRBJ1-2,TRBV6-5,TGTGCCAGCAGTTACTCGATATCGGACAGGGGATATGGCTACACCTTC,CASSYSISDRGYGYTF
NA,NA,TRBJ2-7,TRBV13,TGTGCCAGCAGCCTGGGGACAAGATCCTACGAGCAGTACTTC,CASSLGTRSYEQYF
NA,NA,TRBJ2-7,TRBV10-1,TGCGCCAGCAGTGCGACTGGCCGGTACGAGCAGTACTTC,CASSATGRYEQYF
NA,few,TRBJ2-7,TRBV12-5,TGTGCTATCTGGGCCAGTAACTACGAGCAGTACTTC,CAIWASNYEQYF
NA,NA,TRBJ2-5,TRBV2,TGTGCCAGCAATCTAATAGAGACCCAGTACTTC,CASNLIETQYF
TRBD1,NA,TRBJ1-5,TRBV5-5,TGTGCCAGCGCTGAAGACAGGGCCAGCAATCAGCCCCAGCATTTT,CASAEDRASNQPQHF
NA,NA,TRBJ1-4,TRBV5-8,TGTGCCAGCAGCACACGACAGAACCCAGAAAAACTGTTTTTT,CASSTRQNPEKLFF
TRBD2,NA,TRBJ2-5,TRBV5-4,TGTGCCAGCAGTTCTCCACTAGCGGGGGGGCAAGAGACCCAGTACTTC,CASSSPLAGGQETQYF
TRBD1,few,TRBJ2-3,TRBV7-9,TGTGCCAGCAGCTTAGTGGGACAGGGAGGAGATACGCAGTATTTT,CASSLVGQGGDTQYF
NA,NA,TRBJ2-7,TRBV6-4,TGTGCCAGCAGTGAGCCAGGGAAGGTCTGGAACTACGAGCAGTACTTC,CASSEPGKVWNYEQYF
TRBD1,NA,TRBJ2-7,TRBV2,TGTGCCAGCACGCCGGACAGGAGCTCCTACGAGCAGTACTTC,CASTPDRSSYEQYF
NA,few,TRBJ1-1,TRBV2,TGTGCCAGCAGTGAACAGGGGAACACTGAAGCTTTCTTT,CASSEQGNTEAFF
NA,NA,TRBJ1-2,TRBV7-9,TGTGCCAGCAGCTCCCAGTCATGGGGCTACACCTTC,CASSSQSWGYTF
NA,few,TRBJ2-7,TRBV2,TGTGCCAGCTCTCGGGTCCTTTCCTACGAGCAGTACTTC,CASSRVLSYEQYF
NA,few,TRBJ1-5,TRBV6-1,TGTGCCACCCTACCCCTCGACAGTCTAATTCAGCCCCAGCATTTT,CATLPLDSLIQPQHF
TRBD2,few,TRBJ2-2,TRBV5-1,TGCGCCAGCAGGAAAGGCCCGGGGGGTAACACCGGGGAGCTGTTTTTT,CASRKGPGGNTGELFF
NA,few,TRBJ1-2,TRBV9,TGTGCCAGCAGCGTAGATGTCAGGAACTATGGCTACACCTTC,CASSVDVRNYGYTF
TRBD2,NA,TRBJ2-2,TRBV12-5,TGTGCTAGTGGTTTGGTCGGGACTAGCCCCGGGGAGCTGTTTTTT,CASGLVGTSPGELFF
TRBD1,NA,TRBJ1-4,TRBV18,TGTGCCAGCTCACCGGGACAGGGCAAGGAAAAACTGTTTTTT,CASSPGQGKEKLFF
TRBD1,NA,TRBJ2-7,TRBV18,TGTGCCAGCTCACCGGACAGGGACCCCTACGAGCAGTACTTC,CASSPDRDPYEQYF
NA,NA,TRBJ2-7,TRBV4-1,TGCGCCAGCAGCTCCCAGTTGGAGGGGACCTACGAGCAGTACTTC,CASSSQLEGTYEQYF
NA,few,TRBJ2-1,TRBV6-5,TGTGCCAGCAGTTACTCTGGCAGCCAGGATGAGCAGTTCTTC,CASSYSGSQDEQFF
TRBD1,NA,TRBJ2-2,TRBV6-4,TGTGCCAGCAAGGGACAGGGGTCCGGGGAGCTGTTTTTT,CASKGQGSGELFF
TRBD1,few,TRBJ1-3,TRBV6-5,TGTGCCAGCAGTTACGGACAGGGGGCAATTGGAAACACCATATATTTT,CASSYGQGAIGNTIYF